The rows below give T cell receptor beta chains drawn from one sample of a study of blood T cells in healthy people across ages. TCRdb re-called the 5' RACE reads with MiXCR, one entry per CDR3 protein. The sample comprises some 1.4 million distinct CDR3 sequences, around 39% of which are singletons, and roughly 8.2% rests with the top ten. What was sequenced was blood. The receptors shown here come from a woman aged 18 to 35 in good health. The conserved cysteine and the conserved F or W are not part of the CDR3 here.

v_call cdr3_aa
TRBV24-1 ATSEDSHNEQY
TRBV6-6 GARDSSYEQY
TRBV5-1 ASSTRQGLGETQY
TRBV7-9 ASSLGNRGSYGYT
TRBV6-5 ASSSTDRRNEKLF
TRBV5-1 ASSSGLAGSVDTQY
TRBV7-2 ASSSPGQGSREQF
TRBV7-2 ASSLVSGADTQY
TRBV7-9 ASSLLDVGPEQY
TRBV25-1 ASSKTGQGAYEQY
TRBV29-1 SAQGFGEQF
TRBV10-3 AISKDSDEQY
TRBV20-1 SARERIRFSQTSYSDTQY
TRBV5-1 ASSLDKLSGGVPDTQY
TRBV2 ASSEDRTTEAF
TRBV6-5 ASRTDSSTEAF
TRBV5-6 ATSDADWGEQF